This entry describes one T cell receptor (beta chain). This sample was taken from a study of OX40 agonist ivuxolimab in advanced cancers. Using immunoSEQ multiplex PCR, the repertoire was profiled, and TCRdb retains in-frame clones only, with some absent. The sample contains 40,000 to 45,000 clones, roughly 84% of which appear only once. Germline CDR1 LNHNV, CDR2 YYDKDF (reference sequence). The CDR3 runs to 11 residues. V was clipped by 5 bases and J by 12 bases, with 13 bases between them. The chain employs TRBV15 and TRBJ1-1, with D hard to call. Here the sequenced sample was CD4+ or CD8+ T cells sorted from blood, taken in a trial of the OX40 agonist ivuxolimab. The TCR sequence derives from an adult with an advanced solid tumor such as melanoma, head and neck, liver or kidney cancer. CDR3 sequence: CATSGLRKTFF. CDR3 DNA sequence: TGTGCCACCAGCGGACTTAGAAAAACTTTCTTT. The full variable domain, in which reference TRBV15 and TRBJ1-1 provide the parts outside the CDR3, is DAMVIQNPRYQVTQFGKPVTLSCSQTLNHNVMYWYQQKSSQAPKLLFHYYDKDFNNEADTPDNFQSRRPNTSFCFLDIRSPGLGDTAMYLCATSGLRKTFFGQGTRLTVV.